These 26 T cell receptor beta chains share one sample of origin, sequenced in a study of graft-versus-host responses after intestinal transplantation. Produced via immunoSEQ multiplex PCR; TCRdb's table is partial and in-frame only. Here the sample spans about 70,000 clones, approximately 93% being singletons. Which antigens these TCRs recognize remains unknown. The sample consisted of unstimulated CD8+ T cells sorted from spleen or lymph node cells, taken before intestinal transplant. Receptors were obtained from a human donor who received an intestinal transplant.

CDR3 sequence: CASSKEGDIQYF. CDR3 DNA sequence: TGTGCCAGCAGCAAAGAAGGGGACATTCAGTACTTC. The V call is TRBV21-1, the J call TRBJ2-4; TRBD1, as called in the table, went unchecked against the DNA. TRBV21-1 is designated a pseudogene. The CDR3 has 12 amino acids.

DNA of the CDR3: TGCGCCAGCAGCCAAGATCCGATACAAATATGGACTGACTTTAACTATGGCTACACCTTC. The encoded protein is CASSQDPIQIWTDFNYGYTF. The genes are TRBV4-1 and TRBJ1-2; the D is unclear. This CDR3 has 20 residues. Trimming pared 0 bases from V and 1 base from J, leaving 24 bases between. In germline, CDR1 is MGHRA, CDR2 YSYEKL.

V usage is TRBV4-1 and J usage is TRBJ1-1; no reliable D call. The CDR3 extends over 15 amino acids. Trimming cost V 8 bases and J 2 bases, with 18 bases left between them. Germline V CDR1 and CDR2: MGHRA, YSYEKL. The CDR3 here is CASHVQGAVNTEAFF. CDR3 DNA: TGCGCCAGCCACGTTCAAGGCGCGGTAAACACTGAAGCTTTCTTT.

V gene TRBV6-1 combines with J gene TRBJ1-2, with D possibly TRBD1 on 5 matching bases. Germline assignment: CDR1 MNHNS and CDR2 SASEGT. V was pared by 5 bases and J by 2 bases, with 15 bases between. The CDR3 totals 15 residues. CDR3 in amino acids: CASSSPMGVNYGYTF. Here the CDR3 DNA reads TGTGCCAGCAGTTCCCCCATGGGGGTAAACTATGGCTACACCTTC.

The CDR3 DNA sequence: TGTGCCAGCAGTTTATCAGGAGGGAGTCCCCACAATGAGCAGTTCTTC. This translates into CASSLSGGSPHNEQFF. The chain uses TRBV27 and TRBJ2-1; a possible D gene is TRBD2 (6 bases). The CDR3 length is 16 residues. V lost 0 bases and J lost 5, with 14 bases in between. Germline V lookup: CDR1 MNHEY, CDR2 SMNVEV (reference sequence).

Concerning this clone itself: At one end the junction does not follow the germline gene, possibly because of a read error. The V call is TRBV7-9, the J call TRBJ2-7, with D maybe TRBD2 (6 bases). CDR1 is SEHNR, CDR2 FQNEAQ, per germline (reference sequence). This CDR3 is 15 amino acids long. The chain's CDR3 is CASGLGAGPSYEQYF. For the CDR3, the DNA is TGTGCCAGCGGCTTAGGGGCGGGGCCCTCCTACGAGCAGTACTTC.

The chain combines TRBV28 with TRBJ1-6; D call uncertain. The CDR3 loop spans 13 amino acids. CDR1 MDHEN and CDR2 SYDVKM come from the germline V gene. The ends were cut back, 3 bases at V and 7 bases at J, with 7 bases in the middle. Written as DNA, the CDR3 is TGTGCCAGCAGTTTGGGTGGGAATTCACCCCTCCACTTT. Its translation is CASSLGGNSPLHF.

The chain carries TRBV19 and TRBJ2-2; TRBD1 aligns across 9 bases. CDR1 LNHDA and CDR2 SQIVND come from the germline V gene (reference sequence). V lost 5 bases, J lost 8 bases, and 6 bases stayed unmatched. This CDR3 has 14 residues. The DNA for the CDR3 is TGTGCCAGTAGTCCCGGGACAGGGATGGGGGAGCTGTTTTTT. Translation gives CASSPGTGMGELFF.

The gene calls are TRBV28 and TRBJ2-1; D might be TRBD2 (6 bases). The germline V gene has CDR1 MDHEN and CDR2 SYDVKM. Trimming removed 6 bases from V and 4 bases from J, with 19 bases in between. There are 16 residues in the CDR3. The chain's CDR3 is CASSHFRGGGYNEQFF. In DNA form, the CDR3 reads TGTGCCAGCAGCCATTTTAGGGGTGGGGGGTACAATGAGCAGTTCTTC.

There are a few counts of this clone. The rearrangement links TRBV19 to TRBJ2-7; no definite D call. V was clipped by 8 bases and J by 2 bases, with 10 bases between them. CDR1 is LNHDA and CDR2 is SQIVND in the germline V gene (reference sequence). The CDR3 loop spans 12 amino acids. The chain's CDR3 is CASCEAPYEQYF. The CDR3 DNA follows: TGTGCCAGTTGTGAGGCCCCCTACGAGCAGTACTTC.

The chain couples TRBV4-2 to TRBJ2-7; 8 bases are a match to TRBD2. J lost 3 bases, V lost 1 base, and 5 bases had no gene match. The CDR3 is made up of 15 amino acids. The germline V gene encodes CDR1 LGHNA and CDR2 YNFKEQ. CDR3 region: CASSQGSLAGYEQYF. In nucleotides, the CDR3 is TGTGCCAGCAGCCAAGGAAGTCTAGCGGGCTACGAGCAGTACTTC.

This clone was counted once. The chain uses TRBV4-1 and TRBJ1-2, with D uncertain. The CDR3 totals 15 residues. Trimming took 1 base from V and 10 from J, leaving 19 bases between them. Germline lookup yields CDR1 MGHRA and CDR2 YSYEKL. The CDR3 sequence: CASSQVPHSAYHYTF. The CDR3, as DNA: TGCGCCAGCAGCCAAGTGCCCCACAGCGCCTATCACTACACCTTC.

This CDR3 is CASSLWATFSNQPQHF. CDR3 in DNA: TGTGCCAGCAGCTTGTGGGCAACGTTTAGCAATCAGCCCCAGCATTTT. The chain carries TRBV5-6 and TRBJ1-5, with no clear D. The CDR3 has 16 amino acids. The germline CDR1 and CDR2 sequences are SGHDT and YYEEEE. Trimming took off 1 base at V and 0 bases at J, with 11 bases between the two ends.

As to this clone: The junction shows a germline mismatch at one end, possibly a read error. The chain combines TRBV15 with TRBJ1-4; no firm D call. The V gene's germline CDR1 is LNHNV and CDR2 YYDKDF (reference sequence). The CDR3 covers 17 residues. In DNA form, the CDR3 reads TGTACCACCAGCGGCGACGCGCTCCACCCCGTTGGGGAAAAACTGTTTTTT. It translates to CTTSGDALHPVGEKLFF.

The CDR3: CASSKGDRVNQPQHF. CDR3 sequence (DNA): TGTGCCAGCAGCAAGGGGGACAGAGTCAATCAGCCCCAGCATTTT. This chain links TRBV21-1 with TRBJ1-5; TRBD1 is taken as the D call from the table, unchecked against the DNA. TRBV21-1 is a documented pseudogene. The CDR3 sequence is 15 residues long.

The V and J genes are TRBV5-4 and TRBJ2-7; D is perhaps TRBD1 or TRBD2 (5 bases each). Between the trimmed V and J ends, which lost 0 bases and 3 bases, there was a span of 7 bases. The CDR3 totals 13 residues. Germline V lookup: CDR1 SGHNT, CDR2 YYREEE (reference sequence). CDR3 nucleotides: TGTGCCAGCAGCTTGGGTGGGGGCTACGAGCAGTACTTC. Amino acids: CASSLGGGYEQYF.

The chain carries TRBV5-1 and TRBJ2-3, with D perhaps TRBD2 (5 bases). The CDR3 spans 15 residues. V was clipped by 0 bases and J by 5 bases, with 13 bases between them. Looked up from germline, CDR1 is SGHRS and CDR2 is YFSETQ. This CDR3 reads CASSLVGGSGDTQYF. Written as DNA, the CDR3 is TGCGCCAGCAGCTTGGTTGGCGGGTCGGGAGATACGCAGTATTTT.

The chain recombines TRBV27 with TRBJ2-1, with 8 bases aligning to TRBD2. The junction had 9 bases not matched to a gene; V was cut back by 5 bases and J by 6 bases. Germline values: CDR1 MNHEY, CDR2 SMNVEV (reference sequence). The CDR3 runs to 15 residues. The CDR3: CASSPNPGLVNEQFF. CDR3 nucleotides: TGTGCCAGCAGTCCCAACCCGGGACTAGTCAATGAGCAGTTCTTC.

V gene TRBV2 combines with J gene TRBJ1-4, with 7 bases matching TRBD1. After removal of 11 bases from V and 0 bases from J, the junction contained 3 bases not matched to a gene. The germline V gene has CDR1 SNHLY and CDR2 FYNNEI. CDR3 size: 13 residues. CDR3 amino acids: CAGTDATNEKLFF. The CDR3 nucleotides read TGTGCCGGGACAGATGCAACTAATGAAAAACTGTTTTTT.

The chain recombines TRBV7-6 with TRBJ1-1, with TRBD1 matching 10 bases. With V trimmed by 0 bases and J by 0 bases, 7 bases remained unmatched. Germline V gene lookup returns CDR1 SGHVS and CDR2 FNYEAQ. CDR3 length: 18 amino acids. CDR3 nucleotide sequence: TGTGCCAGCAGCTTAGCCCTTCAGACAGGGGGCATGAACACTGAAGCTTTCTTT. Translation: CASSLALQTGGMNTEAFF. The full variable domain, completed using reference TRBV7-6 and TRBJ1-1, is GAGVSQSPRYKVTKRGQDVALRCDPISGHVSLYWYRQALGQGPEFLTYFNYEAQQDKSGLPNDRFSAERPEGSISTLTIQRTEQRDSAMYRCASSLALQTGGMNTEAFFGQGTRLTVV.

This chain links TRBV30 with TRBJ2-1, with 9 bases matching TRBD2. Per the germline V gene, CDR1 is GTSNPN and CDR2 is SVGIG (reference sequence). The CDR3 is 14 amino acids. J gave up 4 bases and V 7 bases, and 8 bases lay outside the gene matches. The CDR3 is CAFPPSGDYNEQFF. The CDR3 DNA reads TGTGCCTTCCCGCCTAGCGGGGATTACAATGAGCAGTTCTTC. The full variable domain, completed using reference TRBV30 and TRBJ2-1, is SQTIHQWPATLVQPVGSPLSLECTVEGTSNPNLYWYRQAAGRGLQLLFYSVGIGQISSEVPQNLSASRPQDRQFILSSKKLLLSDSGFYLCAFPPSGDYNEQFFGPGTRLTVL.

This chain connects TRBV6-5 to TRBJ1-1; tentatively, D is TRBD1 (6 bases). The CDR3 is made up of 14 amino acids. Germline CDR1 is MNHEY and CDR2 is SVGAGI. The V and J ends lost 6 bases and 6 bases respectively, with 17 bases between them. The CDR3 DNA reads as TGTGCCAGCAGCCACAGGGTCGAATTCGCTGAAGCTTTCTTT. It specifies CASSHRVEFAEAFF.

The CDR3 here is CAIRLDRVETQYF. CDR3 DNA: TGTGCCATCAGACTCGACAGGGTTGAGACCCAGTACTTC. The V and J genes are TRBV10-3 and TRBJ2-5, with TRBD1 matching over 7 bases. CDR3 size: 13 residues. V lost 6 bases to trimming and J lost 5 bases; unmatched junction nucleotides: 6. The germline CDR1 and CDR2 sequences are ENHRY and SYGVKD.

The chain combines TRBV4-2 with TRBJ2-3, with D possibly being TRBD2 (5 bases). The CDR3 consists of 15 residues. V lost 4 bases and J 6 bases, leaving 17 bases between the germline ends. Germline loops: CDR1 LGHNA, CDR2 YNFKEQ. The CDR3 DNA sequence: TGTGCCAGCAGCCCCGCGGCTAGCTTAAGGGATACGCAGTATTTT. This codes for CASSPAASLRDTQYF.

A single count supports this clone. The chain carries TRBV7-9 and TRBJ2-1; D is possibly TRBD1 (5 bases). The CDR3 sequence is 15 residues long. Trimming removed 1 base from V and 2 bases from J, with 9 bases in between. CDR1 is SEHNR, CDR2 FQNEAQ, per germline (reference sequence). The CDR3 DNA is TGTGCCAGCAGCTTAGTACAGGCAACCTACAATGAGCAGTTCTTC. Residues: CASSLVQATYNEQFF.

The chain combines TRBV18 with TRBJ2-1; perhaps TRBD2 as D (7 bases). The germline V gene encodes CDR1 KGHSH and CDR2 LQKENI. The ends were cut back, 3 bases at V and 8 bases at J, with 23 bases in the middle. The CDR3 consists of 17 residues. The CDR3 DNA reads TGTGCCAGCTCACCCGCCATAATGGCAGGGGAGGGGGATGAGCAGTTCTTC. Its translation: CASSPAIMAGEGDEQFF.